One T cell receptor beta chain is described in this entry. The data belong to a study of shared clonotypes between healthy human individuals. Terminally differentiated effector memory CD45RA+ cells were excluded by CCR7 positive selection of CD45RO-negative cells. This table comes from immunoSEQ multiplex PCR, and its TCRdb copy is limited to in-frame clones, with some not included. The table lists some 2.1 million clones, just under 95% of them singletons. The V gene end was trimmed by 1 base and the J gene end by 8 bases; junction bases not matched to a gene: 10. The CDR3 has 16 residues. Germline-derived CDR1 and CDR2 are SEHNR and FQNEAQ (reference sequence).

The sample consisted of naive CD8+ T cells from PBMCs. V and J are TRBV7-9 and TRBJ1-4, with 7 bases matching TRBD1. This TCR came from a man aged 18 to 29 in good health. Some clones in this sample may be carry-over from other donors' samples. Here the CDR3 reads CASSLGPQQGPEKLFF. The CDR3 region has the DNA TGTGCCAGCAGCTTAGGGCCCCAACAGGGGCCCGAAAAACTGTTTTTT.